Following are 16 T cell receptor beta chains from one sample sequenced in a study of blood T cell repertoires in COVID-19. TCRdb's copy holds only in-frame clones and misses some; the assay was immunoSEQ multiplex PCR. The repertoire holds roughly 300,000 clones, with 65% to 90% as singletons. Input material: peripheral blood. The receptor set was obtained from a woman aged 55-69 years with active or convalescent COVID-19.

The V and J genes are TRBV3-1 (or the pseudogene TRBV3-2) and TRBJ2-7, with D possibly matching TRBD1 (6 bases). The ends were cut back, 1 base at V and 4 bases at J, with 20 bases in the middle. Per germline, CDR1 LGHDT and CDR2 YNNKEL (reference sequence). There are 17 residues in the CDR3. The CDR3 sequence is CASSQAPPFTGPYEQYF. In DNA, the CDR3 is TGTGCCAGCAGCCAAGCTCCTCCCTTTACAGGGCCGTACGAGCAGTACTTC.

The chain couples TRBV7-9 to TRBJ1-6, with TRBD1 matching 8 bases. V was clipped by 7 bases and J by 5 bases; unmatched bases: 4. Germline-derived CDR1 and CDR2 are SEHNR and FQNEAQ (reference sequence). The CDR3 extends over 14 amino acids. The chain's CDR3 is CASTGGGNNSPLHF. The CDR3 DNA reads TGTGCCAGCACAGGGGGCGGGAATAATTCACCCCTCCACTTT. Together with reference TRBV7-9 and TRBJ1-6, the CDR3 gives the full variable domain: DTGVSQNPRHKITKRGQNVTFRCDPISEHNRLYWYRQTLGQGPEFLTYFQNEAQLEKSRLLSDRFSAERPKGSFSTLEIQRTEQGDSAMYLCASTGGGNNSPLHFGNGTRLTVT.

This rearrangement joins TRBV5-1 to TRBJ2-1; TRBD1 is a possible D gene (6 bases). Trimming shortened V by 4 bases and J by 7 bases, and 15 bases separated the two germline ends. The CDR3 spans 14 residues. CDR1 and CDR2 (germline): SGHRS, YFSETQ. The CDR3 DNA reads TGCGCCAGCAGCCCCCAATCCACAGGGAATGAGCAGTTCTTC. It specifies CASSPQSTGNEQFF.

This chain links TRBV6-5 with TRBJ2-1, with TRBD1 matching over 7 bases. The CDR3 has 15 residues. The germline gives CDR1 MNHEY, CDR2 SVGAGI. V dropped 1 base and J dropped 7; count of bases not matched to a gene: 7. CDR3 bases: TGTGCCAGCAGTTACTTCTCACCGACAGGGAATGAGCAGTTCTTC. Amino acid sequence: CASSYFSPTGNEQFF.

This rearrangement joins TRBV10-3 to TRBJ2-2; possible D gene TRBD2, 7 bases. This CDR3 contains 15 residues. Trimming pared 0 bases from V and 3 bases from J, leaving 8 bases between. Per germline, CDR1 ENHRY and CDR2 SYGVKD. In DNA form, the CDR3 reads TGTGCCATCAGTGAGTCAGGGGGGGACACCGGGGAGCTGTTTTTT. It is translated as CAISESGGDTGELFF.

This clone appeared a single time. V is TRBV27 and J is TRBJ2-7; TRBD2 agrees at 8 bases. V gave up 6 bases and J gave up 3 bases; unmatched junction bases: 7. CDR1 MNHEY and CDR2 SMNVEV come from the germline V gene (reference sequence). CDR3 size: 14 residues. CDR3 sequence reads: CASRPGLEYYEQYF. CDR3 coding DNA: TGTGCCAGCAGGCCGGGACTAGAGTACTACGAGCAGTACTTC.

V is TRBV6-1 and J is TRBJ1-2; D is uncertain. The germline CDR1 and CDR2 sequences are MNHNS and SASEGT. V was clipped by 3 bases and J by 3 bases, with 5 bases between them. CDR3 length: 12 amino acids. CDR3 amino acids: CASSDTDYGYTF. The CDR3 nucleotides read TGTGCCAGCAGTGACACGGACTATGGCTACACCTTC.

The chain carries TRBV12-1 and TRBJ2-3; TRBD2, as called in the table, went unchecked against the DNA. TRBV12-1 has pseudogene status. CDR3 length: 18 amino acids. The chain's CDR3 is CASSSHSGGPSSTDTQYF. CDR3 nucleotide sequence: TGTGCCAGCAGCTCCCATAGCGGGGGGCCTTCTAGCACAGATACGCAGTATTTT.

The J gene is TRBJ2-3, the V gene TRBV13; 9 bases line up with TRBD2. This CDR3 region has 17 residues. Germline V gene lookup returns CDR1 PRHDT and CDR2 FYEKMQ (reference sequence). Germline trimming cut 2 bases from V and 0 bases from J; bases unmatched to any gene: 6. CDR3: CASSLSGGGASTDTQYF. The DNA of the CDR3 is TGTGCCAGCAGCTTATCCGGCGGGGGGGCTAGCACAGATACGCAGTATTTT.

CDR3 sequence reads: CASSFTGTYNSPLHF. The CDR3, as DNA: TGTGCCAGCAGTTTCACCGGGACTTATAATTCACCCCTCCACTTT. The chain couples TRBV27 to TRBJ1-6; D may be TRBD1 (5 bases). The CDR3 is 15 amino acids. The germline CDR1 and CDR2 sequences are MNHEY and SMNVEV (reference sequence). Trimming shortened V by 3 bases and J by 4 bases, and 10 bases separated the two germline ends.

This rearrangement joins TRBV4-3 to TRBJ1-1; 9 bases are shared with TRBD1. Germline CDR1 reads LGHNA; CDR2 reads YSLEER. V lost 3 bases, J lost 6 bases, and 5 bases stayed unmatched. This CDR3 comprises 14 residues. The CDR3 is CASSQGDRASEAFF. The DNA for the CDR3 is TGCGCCAGCAGCCAGGGGGACAGGGCATCTGAAGCTTTCTTT.

The genes are TRBV28 and TRBJ1-2; tentative D call: TRBD1 (5 bases). Germline V gene sequence: CDR1 MDHEN, CDR2 SYDVKM. V lost 6 bases to trimming and J lost 4 bases, with 21 bases between them. CDR3 length: 16 amino acids. In nucleotides, the CDR3 is TGTGCCAGCAGCCGTGGGGGAGGCCCGCAAGCCTATGGCTACACCTTC. Translating gives CASSRGGGPQAYGYTF.

This chain connects TRBV18 to TRBJ1-3, with a weak D call TRBD1 (6 bases). The germline V gene has CDR1 KGHSH and CDR2 LQKENI. CDR3 length equals 14 residues. Trimming shortened V by 2 bases and J by 2 bases, and 7 bases separated the two germline ends. DNA for the CDR3: TGTGCCAGCTCACCAGACAGGACTGGAAACACCATATATTTT. Translating it yields CASSPDRTGNTIYF.

This chain uses TRBV30 with TRBJ1-3; D is unclear. The CDR3 covers 11 residues. Germline V gives CDR1 GTSNPN, CDR2 SVGIG (reference sequence). V lost 3 bases and J lost 4, with 4 bases in between. The CDR3 DNA sequence: TGTGCCTGGAGCAGGGGAAACACCATATATTTT. Amino acids: CAWSRGNTIYF. Full variable domain (outside the CDR3, taken from reference TRBV30 and TRBJ1-3): SQTIHQWPATLVQPVGSPLSLECTVEGTSNPNLYWYRQAAGRGLQLLFYSVGIGQISSEVPQNLSASRPQDRQFILSSKKLLLSDSGFYLCAWSRGNTIYFGEGSWLTVV.

V gene TRBV19 combines with J gene TRBJ2-7, with TRBD2 identical over 14 bases. The CDR3 spans 16 residues. CDR1 and CDR2 from the germline V gene are LNHDA and SQIVND (reference sequence). The J segment lost 7 bases and the V segment lost 5 bases, leaving 10 bases of the junction unmatched. The CDR3, as DNA: TGTGCCAGTAGTCCCCGACTAGCGGGGGGGTTGTGGGAGCAGTACTTC. Amino acid sequence: CASSPRLAGGLWEQYF.

CDR3 nucleotide sequence: TGTGCCAGCAGTCCTCCGGGACAGGCGGGATTCTTC. This codes for CASSPPGQAGFF. The chain links TRBV12-3 or TRBV12-4 to TRBJ2-1; 8 bases fit TRBD1. V trimming: 5 bases; J trimming: 16 bases; junction bases outside the gene matches: 10. The CDR3 totals 12 residues.